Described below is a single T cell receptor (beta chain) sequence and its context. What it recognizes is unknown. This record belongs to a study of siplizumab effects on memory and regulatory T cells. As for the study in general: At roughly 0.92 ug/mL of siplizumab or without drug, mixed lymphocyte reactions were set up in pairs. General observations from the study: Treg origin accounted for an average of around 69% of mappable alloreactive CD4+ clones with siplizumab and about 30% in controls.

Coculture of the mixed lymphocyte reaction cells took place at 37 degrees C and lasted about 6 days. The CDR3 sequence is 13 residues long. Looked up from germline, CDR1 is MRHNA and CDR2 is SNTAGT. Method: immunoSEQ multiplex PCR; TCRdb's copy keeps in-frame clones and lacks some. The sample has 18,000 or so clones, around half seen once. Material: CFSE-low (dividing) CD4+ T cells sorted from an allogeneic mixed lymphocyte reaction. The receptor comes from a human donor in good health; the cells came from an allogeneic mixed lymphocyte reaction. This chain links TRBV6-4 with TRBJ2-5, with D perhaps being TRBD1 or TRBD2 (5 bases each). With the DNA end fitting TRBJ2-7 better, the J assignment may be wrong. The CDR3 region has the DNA TGTGCCAGCAGTTCATCTCAAGGGACCGAGCAGTACTTC. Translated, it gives CASSSSQGTEQYF.